This section outlines one T cell receptor beta chain sequence together with its context. There are 15 residues in the CDR3. The ends lost 5 bases at V and 3 bases at J; junction bases unmatched: 4. CDR1 and CDR2 from the germline V gene are MNHEY and SVGEGT. These data are taken from a study of T cells in Graves' hyperthyroidism and ophthalmopathy. What was amplified from RNA transcripts were TCR beta CDR3 regions. The primer set for the first-round RT-PCR of the TCR CDR3 was HTBI. A single record per CDR3 protein comes from TCRdb applying MiXCR to the multiplex PCR reads. The sample has fewer than 650,000 distinct CDR3 sequences, 14% seen once. Clinical symptoms, serum thyroxine, TRAb, thyroid ultrasound and orbital computed tomography informed diagnoses.

The sequenced material came from blood. J is TRBJ2-6 and V is TRBV6-2 or TRBV6-3; 7 bases line up with TRBD1. The receptor was isolated from a woman between 40 and 55 years old with Graves' hyperthyroidism. For the CDR3, the DNA is TGTGCCAGCAGTGGCGACAGGGTTGGGGCCAACGTCCTGACTTTC. Its protein product is CASSGDRVGANVLTF.